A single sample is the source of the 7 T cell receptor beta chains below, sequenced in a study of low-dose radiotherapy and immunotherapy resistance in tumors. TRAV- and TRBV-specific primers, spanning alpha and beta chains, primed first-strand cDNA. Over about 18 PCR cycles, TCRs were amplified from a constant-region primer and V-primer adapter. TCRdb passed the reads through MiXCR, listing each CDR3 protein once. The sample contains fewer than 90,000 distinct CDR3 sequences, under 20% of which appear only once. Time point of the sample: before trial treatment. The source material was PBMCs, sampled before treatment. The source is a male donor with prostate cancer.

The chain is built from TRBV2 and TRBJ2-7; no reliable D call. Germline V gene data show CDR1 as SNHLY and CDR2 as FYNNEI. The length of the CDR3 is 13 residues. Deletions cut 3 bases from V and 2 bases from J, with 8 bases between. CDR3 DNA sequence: TGTGCCAGCAGTGATTTTGGGGCCTACGAGCAGTACTTC. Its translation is CASSDFGAYEQYF.

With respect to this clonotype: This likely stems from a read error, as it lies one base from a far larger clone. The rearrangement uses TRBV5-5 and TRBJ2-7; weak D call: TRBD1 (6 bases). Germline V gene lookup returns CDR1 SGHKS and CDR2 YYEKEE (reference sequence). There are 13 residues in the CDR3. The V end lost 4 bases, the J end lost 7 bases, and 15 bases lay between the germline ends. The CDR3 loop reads CASSPGAYNEQYF. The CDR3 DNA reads TGTGCCAGCAGCCCAGGGGCCTACAATGAGCAGTACTTC. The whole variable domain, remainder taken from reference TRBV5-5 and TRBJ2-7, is DAGVTQSPTHLIKTRGQQVTLRCSPISGHKSVSWYQQVLGQGPQFIFQYYEKEERGRGNFPDRFSARQFPNYSSELNVNALLLGDSALYLCASSPGAYNEQYFGPGTRLTVT.

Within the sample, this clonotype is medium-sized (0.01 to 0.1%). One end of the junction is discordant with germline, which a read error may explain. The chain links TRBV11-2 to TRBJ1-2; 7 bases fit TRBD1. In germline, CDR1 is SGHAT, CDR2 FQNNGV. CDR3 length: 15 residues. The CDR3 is CASSTDPRQGSGYTF. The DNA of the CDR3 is TGCGCCAGCAGCACTGACCCCAGACAGGGCAGCGGCTACACCTTC.

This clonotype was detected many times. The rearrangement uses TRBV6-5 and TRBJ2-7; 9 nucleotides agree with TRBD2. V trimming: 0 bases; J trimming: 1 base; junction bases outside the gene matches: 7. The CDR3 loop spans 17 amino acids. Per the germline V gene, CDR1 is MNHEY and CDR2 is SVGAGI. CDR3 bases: TGTGCCAGCAGTTACTCGACGGAGACTAGCGGATCCTACGAGCAGTACTTC. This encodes CASSYSTETSGSYEQYF.

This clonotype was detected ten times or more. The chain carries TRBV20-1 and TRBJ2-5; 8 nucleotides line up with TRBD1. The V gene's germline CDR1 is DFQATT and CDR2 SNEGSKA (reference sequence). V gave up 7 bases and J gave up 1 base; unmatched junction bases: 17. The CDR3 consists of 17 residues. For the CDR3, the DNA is TGCAGTGGCACCGGGACAGGCCTGTCCGGTCCCCAAGAGACCCAGTACTTC. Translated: CSGTGTGLSGPQETQYF.

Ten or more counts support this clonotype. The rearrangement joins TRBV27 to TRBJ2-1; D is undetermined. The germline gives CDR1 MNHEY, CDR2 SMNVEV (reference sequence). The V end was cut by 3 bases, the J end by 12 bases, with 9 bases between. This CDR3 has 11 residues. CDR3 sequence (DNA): TGTGCCAGCAGTTTCGGGCTGGGGCAGTTCTTC. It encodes CASSFGLGQFF.

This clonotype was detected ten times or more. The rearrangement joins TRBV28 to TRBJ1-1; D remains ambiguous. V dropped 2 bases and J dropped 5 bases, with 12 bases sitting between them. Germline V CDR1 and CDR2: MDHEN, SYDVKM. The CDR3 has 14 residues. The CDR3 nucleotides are TGTGCCAGCAGTTTACGAAGGACGGGGACTGAAGCTTTCTTT. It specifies CASSLRRTGTEAFF.